Listed below are T cell receptor beta chains from one sample, sequenced in a study of shared T cell receptors in the human thymus. TCRdb's table, derived via immunoSEQ multiplex PCR, lists solely in-frame clones and lacks some. This table has some 640,000 clones, around 87% appearing once. This same sample was also taken into another study, of human thymus T cells.

The sequencing input was thymocytes. The source is a boy in the first two years of life with a congenital heart defect. Both conserved end residues are part of each CDR3. A D gene is named only where the DNA matches it firmly.

J gene | V gene | D gene | CDR3 protein
TRBJ1-2 | TRBV4-3 | NA | CASSQDRLPGLVGYGYTF
TRBJ1-2 | TRBV5-1 | NA | CASSLETGPYGYTF
TRBJ2-7 | TRBV19 | NA | CASSILWADSYEQYF
TRBJ1-6 | TRBV7-2 | TRBD1 | CASSPRDSNNSPLHF
TRBJ1-1 | TRBV7-6 | TRBD1 | CASRPTEPGQGAETEAFF
TRBJ2-4 | TRBV7-9 | NA | CASSLVVVGAGLAKNIQYF
TRBJ2-2 | TRBV6-4 | TRBD1 | CASSDSTGTGELFF
TRBJ1-1 | TRBV18 | NA | CASSPRDTLGQNTEAFF
TRBJ1-3 | TRBV14 | NA | CASSCGQSLAGNTIYF
TRBJ1-2 | TRBV5-4 | NA | CASNGGGANYGYTF
TRBJ2-7 | TRBV5-1 | TRBD1 | CASSFLTGVSSYEQYF
TRBJ2-2 | TRBV5-1 | TRBD1 | CASSFGQGSFTGELFF
TRBJ1-4 | TRBV7-9 | TRBD1 | CASSSGGSLNNEKLFF
TRBJ2-2 | TRBV4-3 | NA | CASRLGQGRAGELFF
TRBJ2-7 | TRBV7-9 | TRBD1 | CASSLANRQGVITYEQYF
TRBJ2-1 | TRBV28 | TRBD1 | CASSRTGPNEQFF
TRBJ2-3 | TRBV6-5 | NA | CASLGGDTQYF
TRBJ2-7 | TRBV5-6 | NA | CASSLARSYEQYF
TRBJ2-1 | TRBV11-3 | NA | CASSLGSEGGRNEQFF
TRBJ2-7 | TRBV14 | NA | CASSQVNTKDSYEQYF
TRBJ2-3 | TRBV12-5 | NA | CASDPSRRSTFSTDTQYF
TRBJ2-2 | TRBV27 | NA | CASSPNRSNTGELFF
TRBJ2-5 | TRBV28 | TRBD2 | CASRTSGGADQYF
TRBJ2-7 | TRBV10-3 | NA | CASAGQHYEQYF
TRBJ2-1 | TRBV9 | TRBD2 | CASSPPPGGRSGNEQFF
TRBJ1-5 | TRBV5-6 | NA | CASSCGGGGRNQPQHF
TRBJ2-1 | TRBV9 | NA | CASSVATGGTEIYNEQFF
TRBJ1-1 | TRBV2 | NA | CASIPMGSSTEAFF
TRBJ1-1 | TRBV5-1 | TRBD1 | CASSLRGQMNTEAFF
TRBJ2-1 | TRBV4-3 | TRBD2 | CASSQAGTSYNEQFF
TRBJ2-7 | TRBV6-1 | NA | CASSEKLTGTHYEQYF
TRBJ2-3 | TRBV2 | NA | CASSPHPGHSTDTQYF
TRBJ1-2 | TRBV6-6 | TRBD1 | CASRRQGGGYTF
TRBJ2-2 | TRBV27 | NA | CASSTTAMGAVGGELFF
TRBJ2-2 | TRBV9 | NA | CASSVRGSAYTGELFF
TRBJ1-5 | TRBV19 | TRBD1 | CASSLHHRGQKLSNQPQHF
TRBJ2-3 | TRBV15 | TRBD2 | CATSRETSEHTDTQYF
TRBJ1-1 | TRBV5-6 | TRBD1 | CASSWDGTGVIANTEAFF
TRBJ2-1 | TRBV30 | NA | CAWSLFLLKMSNEQFF
TRBJ2-7 | TRBV29-1 | TRBD1 | CSVRTRGLTYEQYF
TRBJ2-7 | TRBV13 | TRBD1 | CASTGGPWEQYF
TRBJ1-3 | TRBV9 | TRBD1 | CASSASLTGSGNTIYF
TRBJ1-5 | TRBV9 | NA | CASSVSPRRFGSQHF
TRBJ2-3 | TRBV7-9 | TRBD2 | CASRRTLAGGRDTQYF
TRBJ2-3 | TRBV7-2 | TRBD2 | CASSRFGGGDTDTQYF
TRBJ2-3 | TRBV6-6 | NA | CASSNIRLDPYTQYF
TRBJ2-5 | TRBV6-5 | TRBD2 | CASSYWGTTQETQYF
TRBJ2-1 | TRBV7-2 | NA | CASSFMTTGDGEQFF
TRBJ1-5 | TRBV10-2 | NA | CASSESQGERPQHF
TRBJ1-4 | TRBV28 | TRBD1 | CASSARTGANEKLFF
TRBJ1-3 | TRBV4-1 | TRBD1 | CASSQHAGTGGNTIYF
TRBJ2-7 | TRBV27 | NA | CASSMDQGIHEQYF